The 8 T cell receptor beta chains in this list originate from one sample, sequenced in a study of shared clonotypes between healthy human individuals. Assay used: immunoSEQ multiplex PCR; TCRdb lists only in-frame clones, some missing. The sample carries a few million clones, just over 90% recorded once. Sequenced material: naive CD4+ T cells sorted from blood. Specified subset: CD45RA+ positively selected. The receptors come from a man aged 18 to 35 in good health.

This chain uses TRBV30 with TRBJ1-5; 9 bases map to TRBD1. Germline CDR1 is GTSNPN and CDR2 is SVGIG (reference sequence). This CDR3 is built from 17 residues. V gave up 1 base and J gave up 0 bases; unmatched junction bases: 7. In DNA, the CDR3 is TGTGCCTGGAGTGACTCGGGACAGGGTTATAGCAATCAGCCCCAGCATTTT. This encodes CAWSDSGQGYSNQPQHF.

On this clone itself: This same CDR3 is encoded by further DNA sequences in the sample. The chain uses TRBV6-1 and TRBJ1-6; the D is unclear. The CDR3 consists of 12 residues. Per the germline V gene, CDR1 is MNHNS and CDR2 is SASEGT. V was trimmed by 4 bases and J by 7 bases, leaving 5 bases between them. In DNA form, the CDR3 reads TGTGCCAGCAGTGTGGGGAATTCACCCCTCCACTTT. As protein: CASSVGNSPLHF.

The V call is TRBV5-1, the J call TRBJ2-7, with TRBD2 as a possible D gene (6 bases). Germline lookup yields CDR1 SGHRS and CDR2 YFSETQ. The CDR3 has 14 residues. The V end lost 1 base, the J end lost 6 bases, and 14 bases lay between the germline ends. The CDR3 coding sequence is TGCGCCAGCAGCTTGCTTTCCGGGACTGGCGAGCAGTACTTC. Translating it yields CASSLLSGTGEQYF.

The chain recombines TRBV15 with TRBJ1-3; no definite D call. Germline V gene sequence: CDR1 LNHNV, CDR2 YYDKDF (reference sequence). CDR3 length: 16 residues. V dropped 1 base and J dropped 0 bases, with 10 bases sitting between them. The CDR3 coding sequence is TGTGCCACCAGCAGAGGGTGGACGGTCTCTGGAAACACCATATATTTT. Amino acid sequence: CATSRGWTVSGNTIYF.

The chain has TRBV2 and TRBJ2-7; 7 bases map to TRBD1. Germline CDR1 SNHLY, CDR2 FYNNEI. J was trimmed by 7 bases and V by 4 bases; bases with no gene match: 16. The CDR3 is 16 residues long. CDR3 residues: CASSGGRTGPSTEQYF. The CDR3 DNA follows: TGTGCCAGCAGTGGGGGACGGACAGGACCCTCTACGGAGCAGTACTTC.

The chain links TRBV4-1 to TRBJ2-1; TRBD1 matches 10 bases. CDR1 is MGHRA, CDR2 YSYEKL, per germline. V shed 2 bases and J 5 bases; nucleotides not matched to a gene: 6. The CDR3 is 16 amino acids. In DNA form, the CDR3 reads TGCGCCAGCAGCCAACCAGGGACAGGGGACAACAATGAGCAGTTCTTC. This codes for CASSQPGTGDNNEQFF.

V and J are TRBV4-1 and TRBJ2-2; no clear D gene. Trimming stripped 5 bases from V and 1 base from J, with 17 bases between. CDR3 length: 17 residues. CDR1 is MGHRA and CDR2 is YSYEKL in the germline V gene. CDR3 bases: TGCGCCAGCAGCTCCCCGCCCGGGTGGGGGAACACCGGGGAGCTGTTTTTT. Translating it yields CASSSPPGWGNTGELFF.

The rearrangement uses TRBV2 and TRBJ2-4; TRBD1 matches at 9 bases. Germline-derived CDR1 and CDR2 are SNHLY and FYNNEI. This CDR3 contains 14 residues. The V gene end was trimmed by 2 bases and the J gene end by 9 bases; junction bases not matched to a gene: 5. CDR3 in DNA: TGTGCCAGCAGTGAAAAGGACAGGGGAGGCATTCAGTACTTC. Translating it yields CASSEKDRGGIQYF. The full variable domain, in which reference TRBV2 and TRBJ2-4 provide the parts outside the CDR3, is EPEVTQTPSHQVTQMGQEVILRCVPISNHLYFYWYRQILGQKVEFLVSFYNNEISEKSEIFDDQFSVERPDGSNFTLKIRSTKLEDSAMYFCASSEKDRGGIQYFGAGTRLSVL.